This T cell receptor (beta chain) was profiled in a study of cytomegalovirus exposure and HLA in healthy donors (dated by TCRdb to the late 2010s). Turning to the overall study: In an earlier analysis of roughly 500 of the donors, roughly 300 Gb of sequence data and about 110 million unique TCR beta sequences from about 180 million T cells were reported. Roughly 300 gigabases of sequencing data and around 87 million unique TCR sequences were included in an early release covering 550 to 800 HLA-typed donors. Among the roughly 370 genotyped donors, more than 70% belonged to the genetic ancestry cluster associated with self-reported Caucasian donors. The aim of the study was to test whether cataloging public T cell receptors could identify signatures of past pathogen exposure. Using immunosequencing, the study profiled T cell repertoires from fewer than 850 subjects and related those repertoires to cytomegalovirus serostatus. A separate validation cohort of 100 to 150 different subjects was used in addition to the roughly 700-subject first cohort. To predict cytomegalovirus infection status, the study brought together high-throughput TCR immunosequencing, statistical association of individual TCRs with disease status, and machine learning. In a later analysis, previously published TCR beta repertoires from several hundred donors were re-analyzed and high-resolution HLA genotyping was added so that TCR occurrence patterns could be studied. Rather than drawing on any new phenotypic data, the later analysis identified candidate immune exposures from TCR beta sequences and the way those sequences occurred across donors. An earlier analysis of 587 of the donors used high-throughput TCR beta sequencing to judge whether each TCR beta V gene segment behaved as functional or pseudogenic. Donor age, sex, ethnicity and CMV serostatus were compiled together with the repertoire data. A later genetic analysis used genome-wide SNP genotypes for about 60% of the roughly 700 donors, treating that subset as a discovery cohort. All discovery cohort repertoires had been generated using a single sequencing platform. HLA typing included class I and class II loci at four-digit resolution. The number of typed donors differed by locus: 629-630 for A, B, C, DRB1 and DQB1; 500 to 550 for DQA1; roughly 600 for DPA1; and roughly 490 for DPB1. Five DR-DQ haplotypes were handled as single units for association and clustering, since linkage in the cohort was strong. Among 300 to 500 genotyped donors of the cohort, an average of around 220,000 unique TCR beta nucleotide sequences was sequenced per donor, of which about 18% were non-productive.

With regard to this clone: Its antigen remains undetermined. Per-nucleotide qualities are absent, and no much larger clonotype sits a single base away.

Broad study findings and their caveats: In an earlier analysis of 587 of the donors, most TCR beta V segments appeared in productive rearrangements about 87% or about 30% of the time, broadly matching IMGT annotations. In a later analysis, most CMV-associated TCR beta chains were found to appear HLA-restricted, with HLA associations seemingly driven largely by CMV exposure. Because counts were too low, under 20 rarely observed V segments, including chromosome 9 orphons, were left out of the earlier analysis of 587 of the donors. Most TCR sequences were observed very rarely across donors, whereas some public TCRs were present in many individuals. The study gave a list of about 170 TCR beta chains associated with cytomegalovirus. Presence/absence analyses assumed roughly uniform sequencing depth across donors, an assumption that may not hold. The authors suggested that the approach could potentially be extended to other disease states and immunological phenotypes. The cohort was sequenced for TCR beta chains only, and without alpha or paired-chain data the features that could be detected were limited. In a later analysis, TCR association rates were found to vary across HLA loci, with the most associated TCRs seen for DRB1 alleles and the fewest for HLA-C alleles. A further reported finding was that TCR beta sequences accurately predicted the HLA-A and HLA-B alleles for most subjects in the first cohort. At a false discovery rate of 0.05, a later analysis linked 16,951 TCR beta sequences to specific HLA alleles. Correlated functional status among segregating V segments might reflect linkage disequilibrium, but an unknown experimental factor could not be ruled out. According to a later analysis, parvovirus B19, influenza, CMV and Epstein-Barr virus appeared linked to several top co-occurrence clusters. Compared with the 666-donor mean, donors in an Asian-associated ancestry cluster had fewer N-insertions in productive TCRs, according to a later genetic analysis. The only immune exposure information available for the cohort was CMV serostatus. The sequencing pipeline was judged likely to have produced a cluster of highly shared sequence variants as a technical artifact. Strong co-occurrence of HLA alleles, especially DR and DQ, made assigning TCR associations to individual alleles difficult. V-gene and J-gene trimming of TCR beta chains was associated with a missense DCLRE1C variant in a later genetic analysis, and the association was replicated in an independent cohort. Because the 87-base-pair reads could not distinguish some IMGT-functional V segments, including TRBV6-2 and TRBV6-3, those segments were excluded. A later analysis found that HLA-associated TCR beta chains were more clonally expanded and had lower generation probabilities than equally common non-associated chains. In vitro tests confirmed that a few of the cytomegalovirus-associated TCR beta chains recognize cytomegalovirus antigens. The classifier was reported to diagnose cytomegalovirus status with high specificity and sensitivity in both the original and validation cohorts. HLA typing was unavailable for some donors at each locus, so association tests used only the typed subset.

From the germline V gene, CDR1 is SGHVS and CDR2 is FNYEAQ. Relative to germline, V is 0 bases shorter and J is 5 bases shorter, with 7 bases between their ends. The CDR3, cysteine through phenylalanine, is 14 amino acids long. Only CDR3 DNA remains: 42 bases, in frame from the first base. The cohort comprised fewer than 700 healthy bone marrow donors. All cohort members were sampled while nominally healthy, although unrecorded immune exposures were likely present. The donor was CMV seropositive and belonged to the group of some 290 seropositive cohort members. Every donor gave a peripheral blood sample, and the peripheral blood mononuclear cells from that sample were used for TCR beta sequencing. Genomic DNA extraction from the blood cell samples was performed with the Qiagen DNeasy Blood Extraction Kit. The library was generated by the immunoSEQ multiplex PCR assay. A mixture of 60 forward primers for TCR Vbeta segments and 13 reverse primers for TCR Jbeta segments was used in the multiplex PCR. The CDR3 region of rearranged TCR beta genes was amplified from genomic DNA by a multiplex PCR assay. The amplified TCR beta libraries were sequenced on the Illumina HiSeq System as 87-base-pair reads. As for the original processing: Across the 670 or so repertoires, a later analysis counted 80 million or so unique TCR beta chains, 8.5 million to 12 million of which were shared by at least two donors. A nearest-neighbor algorithm error-corrected the raw reads and collapsed the reads into unique sequences, merging closely related sequences to remove PCR and sequencing errors. CDR3 sequences were aligned to IMGT reference sequences to assign V, D and J gene segments. For a sequence to be retained, a match of at least six nucleotides to both a V gene segment and a J gene segment was required. Rearrangements were called productive when the CDR3 lacked stop codons and stayed in frame with V and J; all others were non-productive. CDR3 was defined by IMGT convention, running from the second conserved V-encoded cysteine to the conserved J-encoded phenylalanine. Sequences without an unambiguous match to a single V gene segment were excluded from the earlier analysis of about 600 of the donors. An earlier analysis of 550 to 650 of the donors classified V segments as functional when productive rearrangements were above 56.7% and as segregating when the standard deviation between donors was above 5%. A statistical classification framework was developed to diagnose cytomegalovirus status using the catalog of TCR beta chain sequences. A later analysis assigned V and J genes by comparing TCR nucleotide sequences with IMGT/GENE-DB human TR gene sequences. Using the TCRdist pipeline, a later analysis assigned CDR3 sequences along with most-parsimonious VDJ recombination scenarios. In a later analysis, each TCR beta chain was defined by its CDR3 amino acid sequence together with its V-gene family, and reads lacking a unique V-gene family were excluded. In a later analysis, around 650 highly shared, low-generation-probability nucleotide sequences were removed to address suspected cross-contamination and a sequencing artifact. For each public chain, a later analysis derived a clonal expansion index from normalized ranks of inferred template counts within each repertoire. A later analysis computed generation probabilities with a VDJ recombination model fitted to out-of-frame rearrangements, and checked the results against IGoR. In a later analysis, TCR-TCR, TCR-HLA and TCR-CMV co-occurrence was scored with hypergeometric tests, and a repertoire-size bias correction was applied to TCR pairs. A later analysis estimated false discovery rates by permuting HLA or CMV assignments 20 times. In a later analysis, co-occurring TCRs were grouped using DBSCAN, with TCRdist sequence similarity added in when clustering inside HLA-allele-positive subsets. For co-occurrence clustering, repertoires with fewer than 30,000 or more than 120,000 public chains were excluded, along with about five repertoires with anomalous nucleotide sharing. TCRdb re-hosts the immuneACCESS table, in-frame sequences only. Its copies lack some clones; in the studies checked, an unresolved V gene accounts for under half of them, and the cause for the rest is not known. The DNA gave D and trimming, while V, J and clone size come from that table. This sample comprises more than 75,000 clones, about 70% of them detected only once. The ten most abundant clones make up about 6.2% of the sample.

Input material: PBMCs. The origin of this receptor is a woman between 50 and 59 years old in good health and CMV-seropositive. The V and J segments used are TRBV7-6 and TRBJ2-2; tentative D gene TRBD2, with 5 bases matching. The DNA reads as follows: TGTGCCAGCAGCTTAGCTGCGGGTACCGGGGAGCTGTTTTTT. It translates to CASSLAAGTGELFF.